What follows is one T cell receptor (beta chain) and its context. The germline V and J ends were trimmed by 1 base and 5 bases, with 18 bases remaining between them. There are 17 residues in the CDR3. Germline V CDR1 and CDR2: SGHRS, YFSETQ. This sample is drawn from a study of shared clonotypes between healthy human individuals. Only in-frame clones appear in the TCRdb table, and some are missing; sequencing was by immunoSEQ multiplex PCR. This sample has fewer than 2.5 million clones; 90% to 95% occur once, and the top ten carry more than 0.35%. The sequenced material came from naive CD4+ T cells from PBMCs. Subset given: CD45RA+ positively selected. The chain links TRBV5-1 to TRBJ1-4; D is possibly TRBD1 (5 bases). The receptor was derived from a man aged 18 to 29 in good health. Some clones in this sample may be carry-over from other donors' samples. CDR3 DNA: TGCGCCAGCAGCTTGTCTTGGAGGGGAGGGGTGAATGAAAAACTGTTTTTT. Translated: CASSLSWRGGVNEKLFF.